The T cell receptor beta chain under discussion was sequenced for a study of technical replicates of blood from several donors. Clones were read by immunoSEQ multiplex PCR, and TCRdb kept only the in-frame ones, dropping some. There are 65,000 to 90,000 clones in the sample; around nine tenths occur only once, and 4% to 5% lies in the top ten. The CDR3 has 16 residues. Germline V gene sequence: CDR1 SGHKS, CDR2 YYEKEE (reference sequence). V shed 0 bases, J shed 5 bases, and the junction held 5 bases outside the gene matches. The sequenced sample was PBMCs. The genes are TRBV5-5 and TRBJ2-5, with 12 bases that match TRBD2. The clonotype comes from a human donor in good health. Some clones in this sample may be carry-over from other donors' samples. The CDR3 region has the DNA TGTGCCAGCAGCTTGGAACTAGCGGGGGGCCGGGAGACCCAGTACTTC. Its protein is CASSLELAGGRETQYF.